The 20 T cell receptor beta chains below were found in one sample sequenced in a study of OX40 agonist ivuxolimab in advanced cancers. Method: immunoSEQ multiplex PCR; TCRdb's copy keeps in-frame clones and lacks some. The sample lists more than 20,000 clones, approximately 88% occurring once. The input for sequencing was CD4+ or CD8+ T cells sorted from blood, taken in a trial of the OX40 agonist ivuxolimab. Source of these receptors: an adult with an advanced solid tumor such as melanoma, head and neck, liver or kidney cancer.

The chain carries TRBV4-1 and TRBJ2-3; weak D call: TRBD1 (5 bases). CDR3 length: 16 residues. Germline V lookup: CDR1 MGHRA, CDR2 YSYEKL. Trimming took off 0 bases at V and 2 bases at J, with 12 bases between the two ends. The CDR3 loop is CASSQDEWGHTDTQYF. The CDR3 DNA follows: TGCGCCAGCAGCCAAGATGAATGGGGCCACACAGATACGCAGTATTTT.

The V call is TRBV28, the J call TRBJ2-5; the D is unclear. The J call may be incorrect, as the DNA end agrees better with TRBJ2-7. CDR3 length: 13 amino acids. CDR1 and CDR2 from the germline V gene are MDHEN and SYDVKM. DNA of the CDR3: TGTGCCAGCACCTTCCTCTCTTCCTACGAGCAGTACTTC. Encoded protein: CASTFLSSYEQYF.

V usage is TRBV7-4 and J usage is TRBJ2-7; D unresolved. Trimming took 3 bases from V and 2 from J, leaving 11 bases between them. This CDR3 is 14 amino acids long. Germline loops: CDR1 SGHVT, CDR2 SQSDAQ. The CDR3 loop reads CASSFPKLAYEQYF. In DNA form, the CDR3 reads TGTGCCAGCAGCTTTCCTAAATTGGCCTACGAGCAGTACTTC.

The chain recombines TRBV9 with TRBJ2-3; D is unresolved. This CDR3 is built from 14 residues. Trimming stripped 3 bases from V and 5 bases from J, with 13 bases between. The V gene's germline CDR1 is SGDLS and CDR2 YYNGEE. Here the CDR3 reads CASSDNRRRDTQYF. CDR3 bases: TGTGCCAGCAGCGACAACCGCCGACGAGATACGCAGTATTTT.

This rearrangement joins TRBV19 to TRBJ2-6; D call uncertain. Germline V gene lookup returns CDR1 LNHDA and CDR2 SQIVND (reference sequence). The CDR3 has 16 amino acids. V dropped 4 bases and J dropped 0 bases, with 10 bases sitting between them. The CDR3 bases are TGTGCCAGTAGTAGTCCAGCGTCCTCTGGGGCCAACGTCCTGACTTTC. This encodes CASSSPASSGANVLTF.

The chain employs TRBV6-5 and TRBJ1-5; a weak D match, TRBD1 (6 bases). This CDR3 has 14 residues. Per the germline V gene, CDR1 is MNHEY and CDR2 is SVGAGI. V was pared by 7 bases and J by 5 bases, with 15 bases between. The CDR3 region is CASKVGQTHQPQHF. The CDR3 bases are TGTGCCAGCAAGGTTGGACAGACCCATCAGCCCCAGCATTTT.

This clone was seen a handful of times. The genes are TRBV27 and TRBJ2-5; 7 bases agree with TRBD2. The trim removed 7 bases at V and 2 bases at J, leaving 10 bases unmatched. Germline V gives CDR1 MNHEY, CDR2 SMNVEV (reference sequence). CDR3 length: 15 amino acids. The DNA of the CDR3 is TGTGCCAGCAACAATCTTGGCGGGAGACAAGAGACCCAGTACTTC. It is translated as CASNNLGGRQETQYF.

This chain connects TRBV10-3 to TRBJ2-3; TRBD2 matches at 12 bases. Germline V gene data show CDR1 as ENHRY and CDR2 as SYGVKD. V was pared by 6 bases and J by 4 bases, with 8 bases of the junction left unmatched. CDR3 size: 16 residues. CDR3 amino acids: CAIRPSSGRAADTQYF. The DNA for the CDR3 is TGTGCCATCAGACCATCTAGCGGGAGGGCCGCAGATACGCAGTATTTT.

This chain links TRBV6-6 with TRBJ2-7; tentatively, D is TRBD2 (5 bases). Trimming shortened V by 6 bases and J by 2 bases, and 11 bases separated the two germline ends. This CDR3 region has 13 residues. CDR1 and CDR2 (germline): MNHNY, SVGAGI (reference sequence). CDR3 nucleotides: TGTGCCAGCAGGAGGAGCGGAGCCTACGAGCAGTACTTC. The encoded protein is CASRRSGAYEQYF.

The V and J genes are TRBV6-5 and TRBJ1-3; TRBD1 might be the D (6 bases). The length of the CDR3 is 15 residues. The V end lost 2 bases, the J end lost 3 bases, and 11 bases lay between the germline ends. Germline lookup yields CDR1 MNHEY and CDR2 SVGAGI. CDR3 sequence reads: CASSYVGGLGNTIYF. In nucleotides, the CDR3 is TGTGCCAGCAGTTACGTGGGGGGGCTTGGAAACACCATATATTTT.

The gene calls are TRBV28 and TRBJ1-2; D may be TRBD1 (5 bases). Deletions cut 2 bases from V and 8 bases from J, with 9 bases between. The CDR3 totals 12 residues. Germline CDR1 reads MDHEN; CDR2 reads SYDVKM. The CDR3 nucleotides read TGTGCCAGCAGTTTAGGGGGACGAGGCTACACCTTC. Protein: CASSLGGRGYTF.

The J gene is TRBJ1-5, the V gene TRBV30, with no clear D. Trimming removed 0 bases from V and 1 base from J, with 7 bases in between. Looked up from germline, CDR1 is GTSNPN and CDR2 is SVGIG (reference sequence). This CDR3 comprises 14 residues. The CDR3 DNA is TGTGCCTGGAGTGTACCCTCCAGCAATCAGCCCCAGCATTTT. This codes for CAWSVPSSNQPQHF. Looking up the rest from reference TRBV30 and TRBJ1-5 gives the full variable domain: SQTIHQWPATLVQPVGSPLSLECTVEGTSNPNLYWYRQAAGRGLQLLFYSVGIGQISSEVPQNLSASRPQDRQFILSSKKLLLSDSGFYLCAWSVPSSNQPQHFGDGTRLSIL.

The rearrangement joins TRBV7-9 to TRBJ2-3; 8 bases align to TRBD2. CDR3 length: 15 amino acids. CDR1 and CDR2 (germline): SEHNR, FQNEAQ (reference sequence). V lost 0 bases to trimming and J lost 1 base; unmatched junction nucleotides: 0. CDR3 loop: CASSLASGGTDTQYF. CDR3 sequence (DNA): TGTGCCAGCAGCTTAGCTAGCGGGGGCACAGATACGCAGTATTTT. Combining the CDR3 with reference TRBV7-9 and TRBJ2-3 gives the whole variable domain DTGVSQNPRHKITKRGQNVTFRCDPISEHNRLYWYRQTLGQGPEFLTYFQNEAQLEKSRLLSDRFSAERPKGSFSTLEIQRTEQGDSAMYLCASSLASGGTDTQYFGPGTRLTVL.

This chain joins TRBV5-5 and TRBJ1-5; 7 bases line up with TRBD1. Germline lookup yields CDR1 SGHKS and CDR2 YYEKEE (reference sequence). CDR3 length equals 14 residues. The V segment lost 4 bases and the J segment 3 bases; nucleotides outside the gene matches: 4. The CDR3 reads CASSRTGDNQPQHF. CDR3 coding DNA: TGTGCCAGCAGCCGTACAGGGGACAATCAGCCCCAGCATTTT. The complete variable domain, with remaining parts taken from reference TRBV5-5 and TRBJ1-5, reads DAGVTQSPTHLIKTRGQQVTLRCSPISGHKSVSWYQQVLGQGPQFIFQYYEKEERGRGNFPDRFSARQFPNYSSELNVNALLLGDSALYLCASSRTGDNQPQHFGDGTRLSIL.

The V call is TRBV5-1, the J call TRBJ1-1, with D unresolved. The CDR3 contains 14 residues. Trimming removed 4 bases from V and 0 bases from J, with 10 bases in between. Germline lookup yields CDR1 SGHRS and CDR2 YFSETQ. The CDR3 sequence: CASSPRNLNTEAFF. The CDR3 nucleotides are TGCGCCAGCAGCCCCCGAAACCTGAACACTGAAGCTTTCTTT.

The CDR3 protein is CASGLTRRTSGSDEQFF. The CDR3 coding sequence is TGTGCTAGTGGTTTGACCAGAAGAACTAGCGGGAGCGATGAGCAGTTCTTC. The V call is TRBV12-5, the J call TRBJ2-1, with TRBD2 identical over 11 bases. The CDR3 has 17 amino acids. Germline V gene lookup returns CDR1 LGHNT and CDR2 FRNRAP. Losses at the gene ends were 2 bases for V and 8 bases for J; bases not matched to a gene: 11. The whole variable domain, remainder taken from reference TRBV12-5 and TRBJ2-1, is DARVTQTPRHKVTEMGQEVTMRCQPILGHNTVFWYRQTMMQGLELLAYFRNRAPLDDSGMPKDRFSAEMPDATLATLKIQPSEPRDSAVYFCASGLTRRTSGSDEQFFGPGTRLTVL.

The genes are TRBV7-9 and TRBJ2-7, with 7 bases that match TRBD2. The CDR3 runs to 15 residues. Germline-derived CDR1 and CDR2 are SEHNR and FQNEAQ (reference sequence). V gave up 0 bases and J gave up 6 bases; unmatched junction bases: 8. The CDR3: CASSLALASGGEQYF. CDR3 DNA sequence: TGTGCCAGCAGCTTAGCGTTGGCTAGCGGAGGCGAGCAGTACTTC.

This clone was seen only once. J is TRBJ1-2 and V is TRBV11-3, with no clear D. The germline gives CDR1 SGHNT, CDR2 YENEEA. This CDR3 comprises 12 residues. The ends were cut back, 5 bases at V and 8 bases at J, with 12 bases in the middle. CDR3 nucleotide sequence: TGTGCCAGCAGCATAGCAGATTCGGGCTACACCTTC. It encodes CASSIADSGYTF.

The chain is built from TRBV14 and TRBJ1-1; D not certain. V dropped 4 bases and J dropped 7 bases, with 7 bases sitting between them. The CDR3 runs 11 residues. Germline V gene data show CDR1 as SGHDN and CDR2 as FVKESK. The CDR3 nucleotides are TGTGCCAGCAGCCTCTATAGTGAAGCTTTCTTT. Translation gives CASSLYSEAFF.

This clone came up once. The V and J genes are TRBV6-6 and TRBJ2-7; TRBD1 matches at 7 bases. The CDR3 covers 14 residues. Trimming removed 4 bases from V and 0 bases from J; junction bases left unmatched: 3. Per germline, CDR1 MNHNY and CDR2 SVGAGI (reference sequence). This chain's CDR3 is CASSSRQGSYEQYF. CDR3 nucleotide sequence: TGTGCCAGCAGTTCGCGACAGGGCTCCTACGAGCAGTACTTC.